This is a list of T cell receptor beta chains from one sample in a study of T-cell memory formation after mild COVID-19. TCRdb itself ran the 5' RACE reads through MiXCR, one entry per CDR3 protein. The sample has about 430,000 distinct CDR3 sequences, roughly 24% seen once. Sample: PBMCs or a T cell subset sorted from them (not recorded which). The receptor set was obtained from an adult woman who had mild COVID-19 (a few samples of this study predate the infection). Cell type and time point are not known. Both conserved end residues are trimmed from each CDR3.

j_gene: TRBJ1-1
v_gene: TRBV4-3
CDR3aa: ASSQEVRENTEAF

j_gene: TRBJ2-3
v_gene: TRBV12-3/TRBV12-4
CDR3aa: ANVEAADTQY

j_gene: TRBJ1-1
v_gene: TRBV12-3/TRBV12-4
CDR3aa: ASSDQGSGAF

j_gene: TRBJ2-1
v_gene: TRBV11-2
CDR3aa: ASSNNRGHINEQF

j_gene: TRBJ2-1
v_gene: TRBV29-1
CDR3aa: SVVAGAINEQF

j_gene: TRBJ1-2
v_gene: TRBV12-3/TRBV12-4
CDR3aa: ASSNFYGYT

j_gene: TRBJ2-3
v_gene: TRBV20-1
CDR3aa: SARVSGTFTNTQY

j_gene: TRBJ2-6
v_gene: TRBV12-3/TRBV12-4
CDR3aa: ASRFGAGANVLT

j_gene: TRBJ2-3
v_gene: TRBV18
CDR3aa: ASSPTNDRGIDTQY

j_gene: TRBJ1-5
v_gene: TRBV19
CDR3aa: ASSIRTSNQPQH

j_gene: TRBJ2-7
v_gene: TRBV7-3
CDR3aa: ASSLTSTYEQY

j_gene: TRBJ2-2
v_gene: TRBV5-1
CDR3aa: ASTSSRAGELF

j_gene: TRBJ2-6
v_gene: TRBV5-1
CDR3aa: ASSLVAVNSGANVLT

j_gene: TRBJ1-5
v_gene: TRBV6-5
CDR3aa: ASRPYSNQPQH

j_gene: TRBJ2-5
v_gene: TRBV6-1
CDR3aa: ASSDSRLWEETQY

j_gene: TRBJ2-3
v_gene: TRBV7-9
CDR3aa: ASSQGLAGPSTDTQY

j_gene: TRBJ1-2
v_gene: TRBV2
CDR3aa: ASVSGIYGYT

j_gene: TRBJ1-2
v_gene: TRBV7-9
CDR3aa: ASSLKETYGYT

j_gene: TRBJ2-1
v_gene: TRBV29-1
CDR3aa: SVALGAGNYNEQF

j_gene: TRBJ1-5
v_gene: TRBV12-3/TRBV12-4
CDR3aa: ASSFDRARAQH

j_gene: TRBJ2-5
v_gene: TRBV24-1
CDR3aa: ATRGPGEETQY

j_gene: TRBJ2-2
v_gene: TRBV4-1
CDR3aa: ASSDKGGANTGELF

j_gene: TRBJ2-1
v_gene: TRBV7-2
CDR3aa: ASSLVQVNEQF

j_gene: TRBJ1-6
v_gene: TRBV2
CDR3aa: ASSVGQASNSPLH

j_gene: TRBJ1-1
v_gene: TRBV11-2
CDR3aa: ASSSGAPRAF

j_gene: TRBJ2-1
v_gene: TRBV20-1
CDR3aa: SAIGLERSSEQF